Listed below are T cell receptor beta chains from one sample, sequenced in a study of cytomegalovirus exposure and HLA in healthy donors. The assay was immunoSEQ multiplex PCR, and TCRdb's table has in-frame clones only and misses some. The table shows about 120,000 clones, with approximately 17% occurring only once. What was sequenced was PBMCs. The source of these receptors is a female donor in good health and CMV-seropositive. CDR3s include the opening cysteine and the closing phenylalanine or tryptophan. The order of the fields is D gene, J gene, clone size, V gene, CDR3 length, CDR3 protein, CDR3 DNA. D genes are given only for firm matches. Only part of the rows carry a size: once, few, many, or a class if the clone is expanded.

>-|TRBJ2-1|few|TRBV6-5|16
CASSYLPRAGYNEQFF
TGTGCCAGCAGTTATCTTCCGCGGGCCGGGTACAATGAGCAGTTCTTC
>TRBD2|TRBJ2-2|few|TRBV5-1|16
CASRLRGDLGTGELFF
TGCGCCAGCAGGCTACGGGGGGACCTGGGCACCGGGGAGCTGTTTTTT
>TRBD1|TRBJ2-7|few|TRBV6-5|14
CASKPGQGFYEQYF
TGTGCCAGCAAACCGGGACAGGGGTTCTACGAGCAGTACTTC
>TRBD1|TRBJ2-7|-|TRBV5-1|18
CASSLGDRELIWSYEQYF
TGCGCCAGCAGCTTGGGGGACAGGGAATTAATATGGTCCTACGAGCAGTACTTC
>-|TRBJ1-1|-|TRBV5-1|15
CASSSRRGGNTEAFF
TGCGCCAGCAGCTCCCGGCGGGGGGGGAACACTGAAGCTTTCTTT
>-|TRBJ2-5|few|TRBV1|15
CTSSVTSGDRETQYF
TGCACCAGCAGCGTGACTAGCGGGGACAGGGAGACCCAGTACTTC
>TRBD2|TRBJ2-7|few|TRBV5-6|16
CASSLGGGGMVYEQYF
TGTGCCAGCAGCTTGGGTGGCGGGGGGATGGTTTACGAGCAGTACTTC
>-|TRBJ2-7|few|TRBV6-1|12
CASRLSSYEQYF
TGTGCCAGCAGACTAAGCTCCTACGAGCAGTACTTC
>-|TRBJ1-2|-|TRBV28|13
CASNLQWHYGYTF
TGTGCCAGCAATTTACAGTGGCATTATGGCTACACCTTC
>TRBD1|TRBJ1-2|-|TRBV6-5|14
CASSGGQGSEGYTF
TGTGCCAGCAGTGGGGGACAGGGTTCGGAAGGCTACACCTTC
>TRBD2|TRBJ2-3|few|TRBV29-1|11
CSVLTSATQYF
TGCAGCGTTTTGACTAGCGCCACGCAGTATTTT
>TRBD2|TRBJ2-1|few|TRBV5-4|17
CASSFLPGLAGGYEQFF
TGTGCCAGCAGCTTCCTACCGGGACTAGCGGGAGGGTATGAGCAGTTCTTC
>TRBD2|TRBJ2-1|few|TRBV9|17
CASSGTSGGAAYNEQFF
TGTGCCAGCAGCGGAACTAGCGGGGGGGCCGCCTACAATGAGCAGTTCTTC
>TRBD1|TRBJ1-2|-|TRBV4-3|15
CASSQAYRGSYGYTF
TGCGCCAGCAGCCAAGCATACAGGGGGAGCTATGGCTACACCTTC
>TRBD1|TRBJ1-5|-|TRBV28|16
CASSSGTAYSNQPQHF
TGTGCCAGCAGTTCCGGGACAGCTTATAGCAATCAGCCCCAGCATTTT
>TRBD1|TRBJ1-5|few|TRBV19|14
CASSPGQGYQPQHF
TGTGCCAGTAGCCCGGGACAGGGCTATCAGCCCCAGCATTTT
>-|TRBJ2-7|few|TRBV28|17
CASSLVGGYGQNYEQYF
TGTGCCAGCAGTTTAGTAGGGGGATACGGACAAAACTACGAGCAGTACTTC
>-|TRBJ2-5|-|TRBV5-4|14
CASSLEQGWETQYF
TGTGCCAGCAGCTTGGAGCAGGGCTGGGAGACCCAGTACTTC
>-|TRBJ2-1|-|TRBV15|13
CATSRVGSNEQFF
TGTGCCACCAGCAGAGTAGGGAGCAATGAGCAGTTCTTC
>TRBD1|TRBJ2-1|-|TRBV2|15
CASSSGQGISDEQFF
TGTGCCAGCAGTTCGGGACAGGGGATCAGCGATGAGCAGTTCTTC
>-|TRBJ2-2|few|TRBV9|14
CASSIVANTGELFF
TGTGCCAGCAGCATCGTTGCGAACACCGGGGAGCTGTTTTTT
>-|TRBJ2-3|-|TRBV7-9|15
CASSLVGSDTDTQYF
TGTGCCAGCAGCTTAGTGGGCTCAGACACAGATACGCAGTATTTT
>TRBD2|TRBJ2-2|-|TRBV18|15
CASSPTSGIAGELFF
TGTGCCAGCTCACCAACTAGCGGCATAGCCGGGGAGCTGTTTTTT
>TRBD1|TRBJ1-1|-|TRBV5-1|16
CASSLEGGGRYTEAFF
TGCGCCAGCAGCTTAGAAGGGGGCGGGAGGTACACTGAAGCTTTCTTT
>-|TRBJ2-5|few|TRBV6-5|14
CASSLSSGWETQYF
TGTGCCAGCAGCCTTTCGTCGGGGTGGGAGACCCAGTACTTC
>-|TRBJ1-2|-|TRBV10-3|14
CAISGQDANYGYTF
TGTGCCATCAGTGGACAGGACGCTAACTATGGCTACACCTTC
>-|TRBJ1-5|-|TRBV4-2|15
CASSQADSLDQPQHF
TGTGCCAGCAGCCAGGCCGACAGTCTGGATCAGCCCCAGCATTTT
>TRBD1|TRBJ1-4|-|TRBV4-1|15
CASSQPGTVNEKLFF
TGCGCCAGCAGCCAACCCGGGACAGTGAATGAAAAACTGTTTTTT
>-|TRBJ1-2|few|TRBV28|14
CASNLTPGGYGYTF
TGTGCCAGCAATCTCACTCCGGGGGGCTATGGCTACACCTTC
>-|TRBJ2-7|once|TRBV5-1|15
CASSSRGSISYEQYF
TGCGCCAGCAGCTCGAGGGGGAGTATATCCTACGAGCAGTACTTC
>TRBD2|TRBJ2-3|few|TRBV9|15
CASSASGRGTDTQYF
TGTGCCAGCAGTGCTAGCGGGAGAGGGACAGATACGCAGTATTTT
>TRBD2|TRBJ2-3|few|TRBV6-5|14
CASTQRTSRDTQYF
TGTGCCAGCACCCAGCGGACTAGCCGGGATACGCAGTATTTT
>-|TRBJ1-3|-|TRBV10-3|15
CAISADRYSGNTIYF
TGTGCCATCAGTGCGGACAGATACTCTGGAAACACCATATATTTT
>-|TRBJ2-1|-|TRBV7-2|14
CASSPAGTFNEQFF
TGTGCCAGCAGCCCAGCAGGTACATTCAATGAGCAGTTCTTC
>-|TRBJ2-7|few|TRBV19|16
CASSRGLTGTLYEQYF
TGTGCCAGTAGCCGTGGATTAACCGGGACACTCTACGAGCAGTACTTC
>-|TRBJ1-4|-|TRBV6-1|14
CASSEGTDNEKLFF
TGTGCCAGCAGTGAAGGGACAGATAATGAAAAACTGTTTTTT
>-|TRBJ2-5|-|TRBV5-1|14
CASSSNTGIRAQYF
TGCGCCAGCAGCTCCAACACAGGGATCCGGGCCCAGTACTTC
>TRBD2|TRBJ2-5|few|TRBV18|15
CASSQTIAGEETQYF
TGTGCCAGCTCGCAGACTATAGCGGGGGAAGAGACCCAGTACTTC
>TRBD1|TRBJ1-1|few|TRBV5-5|14
CASSPGQRPTEAFF
TGTGCCAGCAGCCCGGGACAGCGGCCGACTGAAGCTTTCTTT
>-|TRBJ1-5|-|TRBV19|12
CASSIGGQPQHF
TGTGCCAGTAGTATAGGAGGTCAGCCCCAGCATTTT
>-|TRBJ1-4|few|TRBV6-5|16
CASSYGGEATNEKLFF
TGTGCCAGCAGTTACGGGGGGGAAGCAACTAATGAAAAACTGTTTTTT
>TRBD1|TRBJ1-2|-|TRBV9|15
CASSARDRGFNGYTF
TGTGCCAGCAGCGCTAGGGACAGGGGATTTAATGGCTACACCTTC
>-|TRBJ2-5|-|TRBV28|13
CASYAPSQETQYF
TGTGCCAGCTATGCGCCGAGTCAAGAGACCCAGTACTTC
>TRBD2|TRBJ2-5|-|TRBV10-2|14
CASNTGTTQETQYF
TGCGCCAGCAACACCGGGACTACACAAGAGACCCAGTACTTC
>TRBD2|TRBJ2-3|few|TRBV5-1|14
CASSLAGSADTQYF
TGCGCCAGCAGCTTAGCGGGGAGTGCAGATACGCAGTATTTT
>-|TRBJ1-5|-|TRBV4-1|13
CASSQFRQAPQHF
TGCGCCAGCAGCCAATTTAGACAGGCCCCCCAGCATTTT
>TRBD2|TRBJ2-1|-|TRBV29-1|14
CSVAERDYYNEQFF
TGCAGCGTTGCCGAACGGGACTACTACAATGAGCAGTTCTTC
>-|TRBJ1-2|-|TRBV29-1|14
CSVEVLQGHGGYTF
TGCAGCGTTGAAGTTTTACAGGGCCACGGGGGCTACACCTTC
>TRBD1|TRBJ1-1|few|TRBV30|17
CAWSSLLWTGPGTEAFF
TGTGCCTGGAGCTCACTTTTGTGGACAGGGCCTGGTACTGAAGCTTTCTTT
>-|TRBJ2-7|-|TRBV27|16
CASSPQFGDYGYEQYF
TGTGCCAGCAGCCCCCAATTCGGGGATTATGGGTACGAGCAGTACTTC
>TRBD2|TRBJ2-7|few|TRBV9|14
CASSVVGREGEQYF
TGTGCCAGCAGCGTAGTCGGCAGGGAGGGCGAGCAGTACTTC
>TRBD1|TRBJ2-2|few|TRBV6-1|18
CASSERDRGLGRTGELFF
TGTGCCAGCAGCGAAAGGGACAGGGGGTTGGGTCGGACCGGGGAGCTGTTTTTT
>TRBD1|TRBJ2-7|few|TRBV4-3|15
CASSQEERQGYEQYF
TGCGCCAGCAGCCAAGAGGAGCGACAGGGGTACGAGCAGTACTTC